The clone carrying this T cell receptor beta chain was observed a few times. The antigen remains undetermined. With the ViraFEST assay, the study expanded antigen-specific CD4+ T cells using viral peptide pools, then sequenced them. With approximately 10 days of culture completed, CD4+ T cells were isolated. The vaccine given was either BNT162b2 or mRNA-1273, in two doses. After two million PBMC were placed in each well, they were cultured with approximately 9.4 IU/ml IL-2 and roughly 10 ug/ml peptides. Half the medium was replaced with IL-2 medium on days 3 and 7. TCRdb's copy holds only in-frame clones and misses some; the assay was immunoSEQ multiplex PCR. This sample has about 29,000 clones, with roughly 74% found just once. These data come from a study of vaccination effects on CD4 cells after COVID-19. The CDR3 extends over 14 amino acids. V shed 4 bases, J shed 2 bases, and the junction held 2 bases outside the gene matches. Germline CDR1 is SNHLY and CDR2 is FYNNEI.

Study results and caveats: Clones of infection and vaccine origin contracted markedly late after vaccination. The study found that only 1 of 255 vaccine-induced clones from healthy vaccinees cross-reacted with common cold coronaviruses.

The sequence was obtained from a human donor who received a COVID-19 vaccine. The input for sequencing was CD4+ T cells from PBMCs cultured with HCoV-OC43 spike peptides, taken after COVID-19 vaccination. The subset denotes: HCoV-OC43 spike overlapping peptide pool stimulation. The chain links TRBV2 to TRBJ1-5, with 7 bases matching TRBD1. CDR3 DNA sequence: TGTGCCAGCAGTGGAACAGGGGGCAATCAGCCCCAGCATTTT. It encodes CASSGTGGNQPQHF.